The 9 T cell receptor beta chains in this list originate from one sample, sequenced in a study of blood T cell repertoires in COVID-19. The repertoire was sequenced with immunoSEQ multiplex PCR; TCRdb's copy has only in-frame clones and lacks some. The repertoire includes over 70,000 clones, approximately 90% of them detected once, and roughly 2.2% sits in the top ten. The sequenced sample was peripheral blood. The receptors stem from a human donor with active COVID-19. The donor label of this sample is uncertain.

The chain links TRBV12-3 or TRBV12-4 to TRBJ2-7; TRBD2 might be the D (5 bases). V was trimmed by 5 bases and J by 11 bases, leaving 13 bases between them. The CDR3 contains 11 residues. CDR3 DNA: TGTGCCAGCAGTCCCGGACCCGGGAAGTACTTC. Translation: CASSPGPGKYF.

V is TRBV2 and J is TRBJ2-3, with D unclear. The CDR3 spans 14 residues. V lost 7 bases to trimming and J lost 2 bases, with 13 bases between them. Germline CDR1 is SNHLY and CDR2 is FYNNEI. The CDR3 DNA reads as TGTGCCAGCAATCCACTGAGAACCACAGATACGCAGTATTTT. Translated, it gives CASNPLRTTDTQYF.

The chain combines TRBV7-2 with TRBJ2-2; no firm D call. In germline, CDR1 is SGHTA, CDR2 FQGNSA. This CDR3 comprises 14 residues. V was clipped by 1 base and J by 1 base, with 4 bases between them. CDR3 loop: CASSLVLNTGELFF. CDR3 DNA sequence: TGTGCCAGCAGCTTAGTACTGAACACCGGGGAGCTGTTTTTT.

V and J are TRBV12-3 or TRBV12-4 and TRBJ2-2; 10 positions agree with TRBD2. V was clipped by 3 bases and J by 9 bases; unmatched bases: 1. The CDR3 sequence is 13 residues long. Here the CDR3 reads CASSLGLARELFF. CDR3 coding DNA: TGTGCCAGCAGTTTGGGACTAGCGAGGGAGCTGTTTTTT.

The CDR3 bases are TGCGCCAGGGTGCTCCGGGGGGGCCGTGAGACCCAGTACTTC. Residues: CARVLRGGRETQYF. V usage is TRBV5-1 and J usage is TRBJ2-5, with TRBD2 identical over 8 bases. V shed 8 bases and J 5 bases; nucleotides not matched to a gene: 11. Germline V CDR1 and CDR2: SGHRS, YFSETQ. This CDR3 has 14 residues.

The chain has TRBV5-6 and TRBJ1-6, with D uncertain. V dropped 3 bases and J dropped 7 bases, with 20 bases sitting between them. The CDR3 length is 17 residues. Germline lookup yields CDR1 SGHDT and CDR2 YYEEEE. DNA for the CDR3: TGTGCCAGCAGCTGGAACGGACTTTCGGCCGGGAATTCACCCCTCCACTTT. This translates into CASSWNGLSAGNSPLHF.

The genes are TRBV6-5 and TRBJ1-2; D gene uncertain. The CDR3 has 14 amino acids. The V end was cut by 2 bases, the J end by 2 bases, with 9 bases between. From germline, CDR1 is MNHEY and CDR2 SVGAGI. The CDR3 coding sequence is TGTGCCAGCAGTTACCGAGGAGTCAACTATGGCTACACCTTC. Protein sequence: CASSYRGVNYGYTF.

The V call is TRBV14, the J call TRBJ1-2, with 11 bases aligning to TRBD1. This CDR3 contains 15 residues. Germline V CDR1 and CDR2: SGHDN, FVKESK. The junction had 7 bases not matched to a gene; V was cut back by 5 bases and J by 5 bases. CDR3 protein: CASSRQGQGAYGYTF. For the CDR3, the DNA is TGTGCCAGCAGCAGACAAGGACAGGGGGCATATGGCTACACCTTC.

This clone was recorded only once. The chain has TRBV5-4 and TRBJ2-4; perhaps TRBD2 as D (6 bases). Trimming took 4 bases from V and 8 from J, leaving 13 bases between them. CDR3 length: 13 residues. Per the germline V gene, CDR1 is SGHNT and CDR2 is YYREEE (reference sequence). CDR3 region: CASSMTSTDIQYF. DNA of the CDR3: TGTGCCAGCAGCATGACTAGTACGGACATTCAGTACTTC.